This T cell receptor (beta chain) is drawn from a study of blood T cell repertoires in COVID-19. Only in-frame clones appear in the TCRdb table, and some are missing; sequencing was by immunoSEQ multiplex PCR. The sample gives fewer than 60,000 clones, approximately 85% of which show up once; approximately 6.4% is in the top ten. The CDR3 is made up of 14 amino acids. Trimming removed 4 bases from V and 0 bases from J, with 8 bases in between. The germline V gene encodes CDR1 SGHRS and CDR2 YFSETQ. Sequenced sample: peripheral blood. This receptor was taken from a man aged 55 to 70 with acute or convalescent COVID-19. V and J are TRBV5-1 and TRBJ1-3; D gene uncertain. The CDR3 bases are TGCGCCAGCAGCCCCCCCAGCTCTGGAAACACCATATATTTT. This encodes CASSPPSSGNTIYF.